Listed here is a single T cell receptor beta chain. No infections or other immune events were documented during collection. This sample was taken from a study of identifying expanded T cells in peripheral blood. The protocol was immunoSEQ multiplex PCR, while the TCRdb copy is restricted to in-frame clones and leaves out a portion. This table has under 70,000 clones, over 75% appearing once. The sample consisted of blood. This TCR came from a person aged 18-70 years in good health.

The CDR3 DNA follows: TGTGCCAGCAAGTCCAGGGAGACCACCGGGGAGCTGTTTTTT. It codes for CASKSRETTGELFF. The chain uses TRBV6-6 and TRBJ2-2; the D call may be TRBD1 or TRBD2 (5 bases each). Germline V gene data show CDR1 as MNHNY and CDR2 as SVGAGI (reference sequence). V was trimmed by 7 bases and J by 4 bases, leaving 13 bases between them. The CDR3 length is 14 residues.